The 27 T cell receptor beta chains below come from one sample, sequenced in a study of shared T cell receptors in the human thymus. TCRdb's table, derived via immunoSEQ multiplex PCR, lists solely in-frame clones and lacks some. The sample includes about 660,000 clones, approximately 88% of them seen just once. The same specimen was also included in a second study, on human thymus T cells.

Sequences were obtained from thymocytes. The source is a boy in the first two years of life with a congenital heart defect.

The chain carries TRBV5-1 and TRBJ1-5; TRBD1 aligns across 8 bases. The J segment lost 6 bases and the V segment lost 0 bases, leaving 5 bases of the junction unmatched. Germline V CDR1 and CDR2: SGHRS, YFSETQ. The CDR3 runs 15 residues. CDR3 DNA sequence: TGCGCCAGCAGCTTGGGGACAGGGACGGGTCAGCCCCAGCATTTT. This encodes CASSLGTGTGQPQHF.

The rearrangement joins TRBV11-2 to TRBJ2-3; 9 bases match TRBD2. The CDR3 sequence is 17 residues long. V was clipped by 4 bases and J by 1 base; unmatched bases: 9. Looked up from germline, CDR1 is SGHAT and CDR2 is FQNNGV. CDR3 sequence: CASSSLGAGGGTDTQYF. Here the CDR3 DNA reads TGTGCCAGCAGCTCTTTGGGGGCGGGAGGGGGCACAGATACGCAGTATTTT.

The chain joins TRBV4-2 to TRBJ2-7; D ambiguous. This CDR3 has 13 amino acids. Germline V CDR1 and CDR2: LGHNA, YNFKEQ. V lost 0 bases and J 3 bases, leaving 6 bases between the germline ends. The CDR3 protein is CASSQDPLYEQYF. The DNA for the CDR3 is TGTGCCAGCAGCCAAGATCCACTCTACGAGCAGTACTTC.

The CDR3 protein is CASSYSTSGLTDTQYF. The CDR3 DNA reads TGTGCCAGCAGTTACTCGACTAGCGGGTTAACAGATACGCAGTATTTT. The chain couples TRBV6-5 to TRBJ2-3, with TRBD2 matching over 10 bases. V lost 0 bases to trimming and J lost 3 bases; unmatched junction nucleotides: 3. The CDR3 runs to 16 residues. CDR1 is MNHEY and CDR2 is SVGAGI in the germline V gene.

This chain uses TRBV7-6 with TRBJ2-1, with 9 bases matching TRBD1. The V gene's germline CDR1 is SGHVS and CDR2 FNYEAQ. The CDR3 has 18 amino acids. V gave up 5 bases and J gave up 0 bases; unmatched junction bases: 11. The CDR3 DNA is TGTGCCAGCAGCAACACCTTAGGACAGGGGAGCTCCTACAATGAGCAGTTCTTC. Residues: CASSNTLGQGSSYNEQFF.

The chain has TRBV2 and TRBJ2-1; 11 nucleotides agree with TRBD1. V shed 6 bases, J shed 8 bases, and the junction held 0 bases outside the gene matches. The CDR3 runs to 12 residues. Germline CDR1 SNHLY, CDR2 FYNNEI. The CDR3 loop is CASRDRGHEQFF. The CDR3 nucleotides are TGTGCCAGCAGGGACAGGGGGCATGAGCAGTTCTTC. Based on the CDR3 plus reference TRBV2 and TRBJ2-1, the full variable domain is EPEVTQTPSHQVTQMGQEVILRCVPISNHLYFYWYRQILGQKVEFLVSFYNNEISEKSEIFDDQFSVERPDGSNFTLKIRSTKLEDSAMYFCASRDRGHEQFFGPGTRLTVL.

The rearrangement links TRBV28 to TRBJ2-2; D is possibly TRBD2 (6 bases). CDR3 length: 14 amino acids. Trimming left V 7 bases short and J 4 bases short, with 13 bases between. CDR1 and CDR2 (germline): MDHEN, SYDVKM. CDR3 region: CASTRGIPTGELFF. CDR3 DNA sequence: TGTGCCAGCACCCGGGGGATCCCCACCGGGGAGCTGTTTTTT. The full variable domain, in which reference TRBV28 and TRBJ2-2 provide the parts outside the CDR3, is DVKVTQSSRYLVKRTGEKVFLECVQDMDHENMFWYRQDPGLGLRLIYFSYDVKMKEKGDIPEGYSVSREKKERFSLILESASTNQTSMYLCASTRGIPTGELFFGEGSRLTVL.

The rearrangement joins TRBV6-5 to TRBJ1-1; D is perhaps TRBD1 (6 bases). Germline V gene sequence: CDR1 MNHEY, CDR2 SVGAGI. The CDR3 extends over 15 amino acids. The ends were cut back, 1 base at V and 0 bases at J, with 9 bases in the middle. The CDR3 bases are TGTGCCAGCAGTTACTGGGACAAGGTGAACACTGAAGCTTTCTTT. This encodes CASSYWDKVNTEAFF.

The J gene is TRBJ2-7, the V gene TRBV5-4; 13 positions agree with TRBD2. Germline V gene data show CDR1 as SGHNT and CDR2 as YYREEE (reference sequence). V was pared by 4 bases and J by 4 bases, with 8 bases of the junction left unmatched. This CDR3 has 16 amino acids. CDR3 sequence reads: CASSASLAGGPYEQYF. CDR3 sequence (DNA): TGTGCCAGCAGCGCCTCACTAGCGGGAGGGCCGTACGAGCAGTACTTC.

The chain combines TRBV2 with TRBJ2-7; 7 nucleotides agree with TRBD1. Germline values: CDR1 SNHLY, CDR2 FYNNEI. The J segment lost 9 bases and the V segment lost 7 bases, leaving 15 bases of the junction unmatched. The CDR3 loop spans 14 amino acids. The CDR3 protein is CASTGGALLTPQYF. The CDR3 nucleotides are TGTGCCAGCACAGGGGGAGCCCTTCTGACCCCGCAGTACTTC.

The V call is TRBV4-2, the J call TRBJ2-3, with a possible D match to TRBD2 (5 bases). The CDR3 spans 15 residues. Germline V gene data show CDR1 as LGHNA and CDR2 as YNFKEQ. Trimming stripped 0 bases from V and 6 bases from J, with 13 bases between. As DNA, the CDR3 is TGTGCCAGCAGCCAAGAGGGCCGGCCGGGGGATACGCAGTATTTT. Translating gives CASSQEGRPGDTQYF.

The chain couples TRBV14 to TRBJ2-3; TRBD1 matches 9 bases. CDR3 length: 15 residues. Trimming took 7 bases from V and 4 from J; bases not matched to a gene: 9. Per the germline V gene, CDR1 is SGHDN and CDR2 is FVKESK. The CDR3 is CASTPGDRASDTQYF. The CDR3 DNA reads as TGTGCCAGCACCCCTGGGGACAGGGCGTCAGATACGCAGTATTTT.

The chain couples TRBV12-5 to TRBJ2-3; D remains unclear. V lost 6 bases and J lost 5, with 6 bases in between. CDR1 and CDR2 from the germline V gene are LGHNT and FRNRAP. The length of the CDR3 is 11 residues. CDR3 sequence reads: CASGMRDTQYF. The CDR3 DNA follows: TGTGCTAGTGGAATGAGAGATACGCAGTATTTT.

The chain is built from TRBV6-5 and TRBJ2-2, with TRBD2 as a possible D gene (6 bases). Germline CDR1 and CDR2: MNHEY and SVGAGI. V lost 9 bases, J lost 7 bases, and 15 bases lay in between. The CDR3 covers 13 residues. The CDR3 loop reads CASRGGMHGELFF. In DNA, the CDR3 is TGTGCCAGTCGGGGCGGGATGCACGGGGAGCTGTTTTTT.

V and J are TRBV30 and TRBJ1-5; D not certain. This CDR3 is built from 11 residues. With 3 bases removed from V and 6 bases from J, the gap between germline ends came to 6 bases. CDR1 GTSNPN and CDR2 SVGIG come from the germline V gene (reference sequence). CDR3 nucleotide sequence: TGTGCCTGGAGCTCGGGTCAGCCCCAGCATTTT. Translated, it gives CAWSSGQPQHF.

The chain uses TRBV23-1 and TRBJ2-4, with TRBD2 matching over 7 bases. TRBV23-1 is known as an ORF, though its function is uncertain. This CDR3 spans 15 amino acids. Unmatched junction bases numbered 9, after V lost 10 bases and J lost 0 bases. The CDR3, as DNA: TGCGCCACCCTGCTAGCGGAACTAGCCAAAAACATTCAGTACTTC. This encodes CATLLAELAKNIQYF.

J is TRBJ2-5 and V is TRBV5-1; 9 bases agree with TRBD2. The J call may be in error: the DNA end matches TRBJ2-7 better. Per germline, CDR1 SGHRS and CDR2 YFSETQ. The CDR3 loop spans 15 amino acids. CDR3 residues: CASSPGLACSYEQYF. In nucleotides, the CDR3 is TGCGCCAGCAGCCCGGGACTAGCCTGCTCCTACGAGCAGTACTTC.

This clone was detected once. The chain carries TRBV4-2 and TRBJ1-1; D not certain. V was shortened by 1 base and J by 1 base, with 10 bases between the two germline ends. This CDR3 contains 15 residues. Germline V gene data show CDR1 as LGHNA and CDR2 as YNFKEQ. CDR3 coding DNA: TGTGCCAGCAGCCAAGGAGGGCCGCCGAACACTGAAGCTTTCTTT. It codes for CASSQGGPPNTEAFF.

The V and J genes are TRBV11-3 and TRBJ2-1; 8 bases are a match to TRBD2. CDR3 size: 19 residues. V shed 4 bases, J shed 4 bases, and the junction held 18 bases outside the gene matches. Germline V lookup: CDR1 SGHNT, CDR2 YENEEA. DNA of the CDR3: TGTGCCAGCAGCTCTAACTTCGGGGTTGGGACTAGGGGGTACAATGAGCAGTTCTTC. Its protein product is CASSSNFGVGTRGYNEQFF.

This chain uses TRBV5-1 with TRBJ2-5; 7 bases match TRBD1. V dropped 2 bases and J dropped 4; count of bases not matched to a gene: 5. The CDR3 has 14 residues. In germline, CDR1 is SGHRS, CDR2 YFSETQ. CDR3 in DNA: TGCGCCAGCAGCTTTGACAGGGCCGGAGAGACCCAGTACTTC. Translated, it gives CASSFDRAGETQYF.

The count of this clone is one. This chain links TRBV6-5 with TRBJ1-2; weak D call: TRBD1 (5 bases). Germline V gene lookup returns CDR1 MNHEY and CDR2 SVGAGI. V was clipped by 2 bases and J by 8 bases, with 12 bases between them. This CDR3 contains 13 residues. The chain's CDR3 is CASSYGAFGGYTF. CDR3 sequence (DNA): TGTGCCAGCAGTTACGGGGCCTTTGGGGGCTACACCTTC.

The chain links TRBV5-1 to TRBJ2-1; 10 bases are a match to TRBD2. CDR1 and CDR2 from the germline V gene are SGHRS and YFSETQ. V lost 2 bases to trimming and J lost 2 bases; unmatched junction nucleotides: 10. The CDR3 contains 18 residues. The CDR3 nucleotides read TGCGCCAGCAGCTTTGGCAGCGGGAGGGCGGCGACCTACAATGAGCAGTTCTTC. Translating it yields CASSFGSGRAATYNEQFF.

This clone has a single count. Its ends do not fully match the called genes, so a read error is possible. Other DNA sequences in this specimen translate into the identical CDR3. The genes are TRBV7-7 and TRBJ2-2; maybe TRBD2 (5 bases). Germline values: CDR1 SSHAT, CDR2 FNYEAQ (reference sequence). This CDR3 is 13 amino acids long. CDR3 nucleotide sequence: TGTGCTAGCAGCCTGGACTCAACCGGGGAGCTGTTTTTT. It translates to CASSLDSTGELFF.

The sample holds one count of this clone. The chain is built from TRBV15 and TRBJ2-7; 9 bases align to TRBD1. The germline gives CDR1 LNHNV, CDR2 YYDKDF (reference sequence). The V and J ends lost 6 bases and 0 bases, in that order; junction bases with no gene match: 27. The CDR3 is made up of 22 amino acids. As DNA, the CDR3 is TGTGCCACCAGTAACATAAGGGGACAGGGTTTTCTCGCGGGAGTTTTCTCCTACGAGCAGTACTTC. This encodes CATSNIRGQGFLAGVFSYEQYF. Drawing the rest from reference TRBV15 and TRBJ2-7, the complete variable domain is DAMVIQNPRYQVTQFGKPVTLSCSQTLNHNVMYWYQQKSSQAPKLLFHYYDKDFNNEADTPDNFQSRRPNTSFCFLDIRSPGLGDTAMYLCATSNIRGQGFLAGVFSYEQYFGPGTRLTVT.

The chain employs TRBV5-1 and TRBJ1-2, with 8 bases fitting TRBD1. J was trimmed by 4 bases and V by 0 bases; bases with no gene match: 8. CDR1 is SGHRS and CDR2 is YFSETQ in the germline V gene. The CDR3 is made up of 16 amino acids. The CDR3 DNA follows: TGCGCCAGCAGCTTGGGGGGGGACAGGCAGGCCTATGGCTACACCTTC. It encodes CASSLGGDRQAYGYTF. Drawing the rest from reference TRBV5-1 and TRBJ1-2, the complete variable domain is KAGVTQTPRYLIKTRGQQVTLSCSPISGHRSVSWYQQTPGQGLQFLFEYFSETQRNKGNFPGRFSGRQFSNSRSEMNVSTLELGDSALYLCASSLGGDRQAYGYTFGSGTRLTVV.

The chain couples TRBV25-1 to TRBJ2-7, with no clear D. The CDR3 sequence is 11 residues long. Germline V lookup: CDR1 MGHDK, CDR2 SYGVNS. Trimming shortened V by 5 bases and J by 6 bases, and 8 bases separated the two germline ends. The CDR3 DNA follows: TGTGCCAGCAGTTTAGTACGCGAGCAGTACTTC. Its protein is CASSLVREQYF.

The J gene is TRBJ1-2, the V gene TRBV6-1; D call uncertain. The ends were cut back, 3 bases at V and 4 bases at J, with 15 bases in the middle. Germline-derived CDR1 and CDR2 are MNHNS and SASEGT. The CDR3 sequence is 15 residues long. In DNA, the CDR3 is TGTGCCAGCAGTGATTTAGCGGGGTTGAGCTATGGCTACACCTTC. This sequence encodes CASSDLAGLSYGYTF.